Shown below are 22 T cell receptor beta chains from a single sample sequenced in a study of blood T cell repertoires in COVID-19. Method: immunoSEQ multiplex PCR; TCRdb's copy keeps in-frame clones and lacks some. The table records about 68,000 clones, roughly 88% of them present only once. The sequenced sample was peripheral blood. The origin of the receptors is a man in his thirties or forties with acute or convalescent COVID-19.

This chain links TRBV19 with TRBJ2-2, with a possible D match to TRBD1 (5 bases). The V and J ends lost 1 base and 7 bases respectively, with 13 bases between them. Germline CDR1 and CDR2: LNHDA and SQIVND (reference sequence). The CDR3 sequence is 15 residues long. In DNA form, the CDR3 reads TGTGCCAGTAGTATAGGGTCAGGGTATGGCGGGGAGCTGTTTTTT. It encodes CASSIGSGYGGELFF.

The chain links TRBV30 to TRBJ2-5; 8 bases are a match to TRBD1. The length of the CDR3 is 14 residues. Germline CDR1 and CDR2: GTSNPN and SVGIG (reference sequence). With V trimmed by 5 bases and J by 6 bases, 11 bases remained unmatched. This CDR3 reads CAWFSARGPKTQYF. For the CDR3, the DNA is TGTGCCTGGTTCTCCGCCAGGGGGCCAAAGACCCAGTACTTC.

The rearrangement links TRBV28 to TRBJ2-7; D remains ambiguous. The CDR3 covers 14 residues. Trimming took off 4 bases at V and 2 bases at J, with 12 bases between the two ends. The germline CDR1 and CDR2 sequences are MDHEN and SYDVKM. The CDR3 DNA sequence: TGTGCCAGCAGTTGGGCGAGAATCCCCTACGAGCAGTACTTC. Translation gives CASSWARIPYEQYF. Complete variable domain (other parts from reference TRBV28 and TRBJ2-7): DVKVTQSSRYLVKRTGEKVFLECVQDMDHENMFWYRQDPGLGLRLIYFSYDVKMKEKGDIPEGYSVSREKKERFSLILESASTNQTSMYLCASSWARIPYEQYFGPGTRLTVT.

Note on this clone: Distinct nucleotide sequences in the sample also encode this CDR3. The V gene is TRBV27, the J gene TRBJ1-5, with TRBD1 as a possible D gene (5 bases). Deletions cut 3 bases from V and 0 bases from J, with 9 bases between. Germline-derived CDR1 and CDR2 are MNHEY and SMNVEV (reference sequence). This CDR3 region has 15 residues. The CDR3 loop is CASSFDSYSNQPQHF. The CDR3 DNA reads as TGTGCCAGCAGTTTCGACAGCTATAGCAATCAGCCCCAGCATTTT.

This chain connects TRBV27 to TRBJ2-1; D is unresolved. CDR1 is MNHEY and CDR2 is SMNVEV in the germline V gene (reference sequence). The CDR3 is 13 residues long. V was clipped by 4 bases and J by 6 bases, with 10 bases between them. CDR3 sequence (DNA): TGTGCCAGCAGTTACCTACTTGGCAATGAGCAGTTCTTC. Translating gives CASSYLLGNEQFF.

The J gene is TRBJ2-7, the V gene TRBV30; D is unresolved. The CDR3 contains 11 residues. V lost 1 base and J 4 bases, leaving 5 bases between the germline ends. Germline V gives CDR1 GTSNPN, CDR2 SVGIG (reference sequence). The CDR3 DNA reads as TGTGCCTGGAGTGCGGGTTACGAGCAGTACTTC. It codes for CAWSAGYEQYF.

V gene TRBV10-2 combines with J gene TRBJ1-1, with D possibly being TRBD1 (6 bases). The germline V gene has CDR1 WSHSY and CDR2 SAAADI. The CDR3 extends over 13 amino acids. Trimming removed 6 bases from V and 1 base from J, with 9 bases in between. CDR3 nucleotide sequence: TGCGCCAGCAGGAAACAGGGGAACACTGAAGCTTTCTTT. Translated: CASRKQGNTEAFF.

The J gene is TRBJ2-1, the V gene TRBV5-5; 7 bases match TRBD1. Germline CDR1 is SGHKS and CDR2 is YYEKEE (reference sequence). CDR3 size: 14 residues. With 4 bases clipped from V and 7 bases from J, the junction kept 8 bases outside the gene matches. CDR3 in amino acids: CASSRTTGINEQFF. The CDR3 DNA follows: TGTGCCAGCAGCCGAACGACAGGGATAAATGAGCAGTTCTTC.

This clone was counted between two and nine times. The chain combines TRBV30 with TRBJ1-6; TRBD1 might be the D (5 bases). The length of the CDR3 is 15 residues. The V end was cut by 0 bases, the J end by 7 bases, with 13 bases between. Per the germline V gene, CDR1 is GTSNPN and CDR2 is SVGIG (reference sequence). The CDR3 DNA reads as TGTGCCTGGAGTGTGCGATGGGGCTCCAATTCACCCCTCCACTTT. It yields the protein CAWSVRWGSNSPLHF. Using reference TRBV30 and TRBJ1-6 for the parts outside the CDR3, the full variable domain is SQTIHQWPATLVQPVGSPLSLECTVEGTSNPNLYWYRQAAGRGLQLLFYSVGIGQISSEVPQNLSASRPQDRQFILSSKKLLLSDSGFYLCAWSVRWGSNSPLHFGNGTRLTVT.

The J gene is TRBJ2-5, the V gene TRBV7-2, with TRBD2 identical over 9 bases. J lost 4 bases, V lost 5 bases, and 5 bases had no gene match. Germline V gene sequence: CDR1 SGHTA, CDR2 FQGNSA. The CDR3 length is 14 residues. The CDR3 sequence: CASSPRLAAETQYF. The CDR3 DNA reads TGTGCCAGCAGCCCAAGACTAGCGGCAGAGACCCAGTACTTC. Combining the CDR3 with reference TRBV7-2 and TRBJ2-5 gives the whole variable domain GAGVSQSPSNKVTEKGKDVELRCDPISGHTALYWYRQSLGQGLEFLIYFQGNSAPDKSGLPSDRFSAERTGGSVSTLTIQRTQQEDSAVYLCASSPRLAAETQYFGPGTRLLVL.

The chain is built from TRBV11-3 and TRBJ2-3, with D possibly being TRBD1 (6 bases). This CDR3 spans 15 amino acids. The germline V gene has CDR1 SGHNT and CDR2 YENEEA. With 0 bases removed from V and 4 bases from J, the gap between germline ends came to 11 bases. This CDR3 is CASSLDRGGPDTQYF. In DNA form, the CDR3 reads TGTGCCAGCAGCTTAGACAGGGGTGGCCCAGATACGCAGTATTTT.

The chain couples TRBV10-3 to TRBJ2-7, with 9 nucleotides matching TRBD1. Per the germline V gene, CDR1 is ENHRY and CDR2 is SYGVKD. V shed 3 bases and J 12 bases; nucleotides not matched to a gene: 12. This CDR3 has 14 amino acids. Here the CDR3 reads CAISDNSGTGSSYF. The CDR3 DNA sequence: TGTGCCATCAGTGATAATTCTGGGACAGGGAGTTCGTACTTC.

This chain links TRBV5-6 with TRBJ1-2; a possible D gene is TRBD1 (5 bases). With 6 bases removed from V and 4 bases from J, the gap between germline ends came to 16 bases. The CDR3 covers 14 residues. The V gene's germline CDR1 is SGHDT and CDR2 YYEEEE. In DNA, the CDR3 is TGTGCCAGCACCCCTACAGGCGCCGTCTATGGCTACACCTTC. This sequence encodes CASTPTGAVYGYTF.

This clone was recorded once. The J gene is TRBJ2-7, the V gene TRBV27, with a tentative D call TRBD1 (6 bases). CDR1 is MNHEY and CDR2 is SMNVEV in the germline V gene (reference sequence). The CDR3 extends over 12 amino acids. V lost 8 bases and J 3 bases, leaving 11 bases between the germline ends. DNA of the CDR3: TGTGCCAGCGCCGGGACAAACTACGAGCAGTACTTC. This codes for CASAGTNYEQYF.

V gene TRBV9 combines with J gene TRBJ2-7; TRBD2 agrees at 10 bases. The V segment lost 4 bases and the J segment 9 bases; nucleotides outside the gene matches: 10. Per the germline V gene, CDR1 is SGDLS and CDR2 is YYNGEE. The CDR3 sequence is 14 residues long. The CDR3 loop is CASSSKREGPWQYF. The CDR3 region has the DNA TGTGCCAGCAGCTCGAAGCGGGAGGGCCCTTGGCAGTACTTC.

The rearrangement uses TRBV11-1 and TRBJ1-6, with 8 bases matching TRBD1. The trim removed 5 bases at V and 4 bases at J, leaving 7 bases unmatched. The CDR3 is 16 amino acids. The germline CDR1 and CDR2 sequences are SGHAT and FQDESV (reference sequence). The CDR3 is CASSARTGRYNSPLHF. The CDR3 bases are TGTGCCAGCAGCGCCCGGACAGGGAGGTATAATTCACCCCTCCACTTT.

The gene calls are TRBV4-1 and TRBJ1-4; D may be TRBD2 (5 bases). Judging by the DNA end, TRBJ2-2 fits better; the J call may be wrong. The V gene's germline CDR1 is MGHRA and CDR2 YSYEKL. The CDR3 loop spans 12 amino acids. The CDR3 DNA sequence: TGCGCCAGCAGCGACTCGGGGAGGGAGCTGTTTTTT. Amino acid sequence: CASSDSGRELFF.

This chain uses TRBV28 with TRBJ1-2, with 8 bases fitting TRBD1. Germline CDR1 and CDR2: MDHEN and SYDVKM. Germline trimming cut 2 bases from V and 8 bases from J; bases unmatched to any gene: 10. The CDR3 extends over 15 amino acids. CDR3 DNA sequence: TGTGCCAGCAGTTTAGGGGGGGGACAGGCCCCAGGCTACACCTTC. This gives the protein CASSLGGGQAPGYTF.

Only a few counts were recorded for this clone. The genes are TRBV6-5 and TRBJ2-5, with D possibly being TRBD1 (6 bases). CDR1 is MNHEY and CDR2 is SVGAGI in the germline V gene. Trimming pared 4 bases from V and 9 bases from J, leaving 15 bases between. The CDR3 covers 13 residues. CDR3 protein: CASSSGFTGSQYF. As DNA, the CDR3 is TGTGCCAGCAGTTCAGGGTTTACAGGGTCCCAGTACTTC.

The chain has TRBV4-1 and TRBJ2-1, with D hard to call. This CDR3 is 15 amino acids long. V lost 1 base, J lost 0 bases, and 7 bases lay in between. CDR1 is MGHRA and CDR2 is YSYEKL in the germline V gene. In DNA form, the CDR3 reads TGCGCCAGCAGCCAAGGTTGGCTCTCCTACAATGAGCAGTTCTTC. Translation: CASSQGWLSYNEQFF.

This sequence joins TRBV19 and TRBJ1-6; D possibly corresponds to TRBD1 (6 bases). Trimming took off 8 bases at V and 6 bases at J, with 14 bases between the two ends. CDR3 size: 14 residues. CDR1 LNHDA and CDR2 SQIVND come from the germline V gene (reference sequence). The CDR3 reads CASPHRESNSPLHF. As DNA, the CDR3 is TGTGCCAGTCCGCACAGGGAGTCTAATTCACCCCTCCACTTT.

J is TRBJ1-2 and V is TRBV15; a possible D gene is TRBD1 (6 bases). Trimming removed 4 bases at V and 4 bases at J, with 10 bases between. CDR3 length: 13 residues. Germline CDR1 is LNHNV and CDR2 is YYDKDF (reference sequence). The CDR3 sequence is CATSTQGTYGYTF. For the CDR3, the DNA is TGTGCCACCAGCACACAGGGCACCTATGGCTACACCTTC.